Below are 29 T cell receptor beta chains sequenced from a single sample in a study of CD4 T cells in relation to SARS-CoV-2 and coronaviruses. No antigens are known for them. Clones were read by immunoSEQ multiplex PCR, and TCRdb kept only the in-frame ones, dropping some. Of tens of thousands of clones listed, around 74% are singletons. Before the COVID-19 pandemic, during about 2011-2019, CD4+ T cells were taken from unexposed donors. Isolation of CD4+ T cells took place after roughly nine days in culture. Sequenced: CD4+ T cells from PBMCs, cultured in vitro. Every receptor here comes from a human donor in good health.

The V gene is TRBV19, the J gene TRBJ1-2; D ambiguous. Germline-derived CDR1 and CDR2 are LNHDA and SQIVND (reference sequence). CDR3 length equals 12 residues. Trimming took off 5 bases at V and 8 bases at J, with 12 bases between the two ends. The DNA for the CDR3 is TGTGCCAGTAGTCCGGAGGCGGGCGGCTACACCTTC. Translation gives CASSPEAGGYTF.

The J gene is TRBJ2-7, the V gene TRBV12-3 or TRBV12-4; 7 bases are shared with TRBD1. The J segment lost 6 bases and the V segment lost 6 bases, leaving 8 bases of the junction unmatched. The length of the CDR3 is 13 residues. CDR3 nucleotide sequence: TGTGCCAGCAGGCAGAGGACAGGATCCGAGCAGTACTTC. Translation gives CASRQRTGSEQYF.

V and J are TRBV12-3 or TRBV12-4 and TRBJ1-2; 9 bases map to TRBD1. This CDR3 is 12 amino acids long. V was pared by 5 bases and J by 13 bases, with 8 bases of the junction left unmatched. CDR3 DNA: TGTGCCAGCAGTCTATCACTGACAGGGGGCACCTTC. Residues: CASSLSLTGGTF.

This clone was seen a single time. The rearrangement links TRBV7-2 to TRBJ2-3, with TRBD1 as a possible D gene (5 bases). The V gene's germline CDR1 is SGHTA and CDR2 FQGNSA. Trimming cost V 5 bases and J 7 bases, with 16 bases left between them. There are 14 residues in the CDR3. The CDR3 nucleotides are TGTGCCAGCAGCCCTCGGACAAAAGGATATACGCAGTATTTT. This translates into CASSPRTKGYTQYF.

CDR3 amino acids: CASGLGSTIYF. CDR3 sequence (DNA): TGTGCTAGTGGTTTGGGATCCACCATATATTTT. This chain connects TRBV12-5 to TRBJ1-3, with D hard to call. This CDR3 contains 11 residues. Germline V gene lookup returns CDR1 LGHNT and CDR2 FRNRAP. The V and J ends lost 1 base and 9 bases respectively, with 4 bases between them.

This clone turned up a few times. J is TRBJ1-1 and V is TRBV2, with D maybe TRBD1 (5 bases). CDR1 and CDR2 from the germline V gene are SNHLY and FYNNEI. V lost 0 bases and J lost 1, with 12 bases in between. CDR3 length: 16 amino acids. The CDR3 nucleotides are TGTGCCAGCAGTGAAGCTCACTGGCAGGGGAACACTGAAGCTTTCTTT. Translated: CASSEAHWQGNTEAFF.

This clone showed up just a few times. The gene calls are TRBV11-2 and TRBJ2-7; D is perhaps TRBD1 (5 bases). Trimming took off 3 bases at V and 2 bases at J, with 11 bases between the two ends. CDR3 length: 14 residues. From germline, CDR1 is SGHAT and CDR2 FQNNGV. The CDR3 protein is CASSFTGTTYEQYF. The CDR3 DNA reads TGTGCCAGCAGCTTCACAGGCACAACCTACGAGCAGTACTTC.

CDR3 DNA sequence: TGTGCCAGCAGCCCGGCCGGGGGCTGGGAAAAACTGTTTTTT. Its translation: CASSPAGGWEKLFF. The rearrangement joins TRBV7-9 to TRBJ1-4; a weak D match, TRBD1 (6 bases). CDR1 is SEHNR and CDR2 is FQNEAQ in the germline V gene (reference sequence). CDR3 length: 14 amino acids. The ends were cut back, 5 bases at V and 8 bases at J, with 15 bases in the middle.

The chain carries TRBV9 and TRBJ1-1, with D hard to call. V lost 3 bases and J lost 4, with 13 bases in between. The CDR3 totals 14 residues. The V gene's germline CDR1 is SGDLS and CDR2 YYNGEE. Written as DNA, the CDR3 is TGTGCCAGCAGCGCATTCCCAGAGGGCACTGAAGCTTTCTTT. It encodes CASSAFPEGTEAFF.

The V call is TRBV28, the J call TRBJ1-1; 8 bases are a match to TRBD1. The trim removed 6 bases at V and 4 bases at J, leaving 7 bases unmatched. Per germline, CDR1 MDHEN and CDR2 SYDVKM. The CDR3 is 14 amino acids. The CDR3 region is CASRPGQGPTEAFF. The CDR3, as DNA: TGTGCCAGCAGGCCAGGACAGGGCCCCACTGAAGCTTTCTTT.

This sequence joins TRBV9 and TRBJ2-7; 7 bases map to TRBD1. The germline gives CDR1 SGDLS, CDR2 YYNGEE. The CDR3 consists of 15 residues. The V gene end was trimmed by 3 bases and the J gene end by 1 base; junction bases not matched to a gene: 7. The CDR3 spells CASSADDRASYEQYF. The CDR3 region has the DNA TGTGCCAGCAGCGCCGATGACAGGGCATCCTACGAGCAGTACTTC.

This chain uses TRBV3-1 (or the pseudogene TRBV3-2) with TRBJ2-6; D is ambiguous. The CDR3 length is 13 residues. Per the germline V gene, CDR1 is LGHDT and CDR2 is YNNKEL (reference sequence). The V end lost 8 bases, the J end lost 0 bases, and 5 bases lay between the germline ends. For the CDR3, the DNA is TGTGCCAGCTCTAACTCTGGGGCCAACGTCCTGACTTTC. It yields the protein CASSNSGANVLTF.

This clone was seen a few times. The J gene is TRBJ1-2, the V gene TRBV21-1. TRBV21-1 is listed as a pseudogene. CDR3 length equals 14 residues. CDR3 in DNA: TGTGCCAGCAGCAAACGGGGGGGATTGTATGGCTACACCTTC. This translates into CASSKRGGLYGYTF.

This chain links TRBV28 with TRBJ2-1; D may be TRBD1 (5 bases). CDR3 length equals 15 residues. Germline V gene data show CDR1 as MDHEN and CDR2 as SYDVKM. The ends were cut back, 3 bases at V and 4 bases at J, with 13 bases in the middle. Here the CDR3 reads CASSFLGLDYNEQFF. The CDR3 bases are TGTGCCAGCAGTTTTTTGGGGCTGGATTACAATGAGCAGTTCTTC. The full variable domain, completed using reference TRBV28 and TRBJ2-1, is DVKVTQSSRYLVKRTGEKVFLECVQDMDHENMFWYRQDPGLGLRLIYFSYDVKMKEKGDIPEGYSVSREKKERFSLILESASTNQTSMYLCASSFLGLDYNEQFFGPGTRLTVL.

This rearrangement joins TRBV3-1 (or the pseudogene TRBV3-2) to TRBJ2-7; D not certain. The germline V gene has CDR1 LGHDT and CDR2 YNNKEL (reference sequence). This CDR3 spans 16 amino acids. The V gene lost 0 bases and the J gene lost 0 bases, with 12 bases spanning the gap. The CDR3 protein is CASSQDGTVSSYEQYF. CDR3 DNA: TGTGCCAGCAGCCAAGATGGTACAGTTTCCTCCTACGAGCAGTACTTC.

CDR3 DNA: TGTGCCAGCTCACCGGGGACAGGGGAGGAAGTGGAGACCCAGTACTTC. This translates into CASSPGTGEEVETQYF. The rearrangement links TRBV18 to TRBJ2-5; 10 nucleotides align to TRBD1. This CDR3 has 16 amino acids. V was pared by 3 bases and J by 5 bases, with 9 bases of the junction left unmatched. The V gene's germline CDR1 is KGHSH and CDR2 LQKENI.

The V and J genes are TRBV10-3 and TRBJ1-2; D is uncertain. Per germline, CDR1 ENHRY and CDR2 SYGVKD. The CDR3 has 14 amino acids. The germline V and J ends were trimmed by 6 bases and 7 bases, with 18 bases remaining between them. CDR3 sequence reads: CAISADGTGSGYTF. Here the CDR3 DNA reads TGTGCCATCAGCGCGGATGGAACCGGCAGTGGCTACACCTTC.

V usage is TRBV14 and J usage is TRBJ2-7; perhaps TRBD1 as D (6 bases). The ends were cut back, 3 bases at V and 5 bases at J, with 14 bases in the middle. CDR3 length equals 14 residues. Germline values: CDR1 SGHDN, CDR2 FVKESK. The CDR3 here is CASSHGQFGHEQYF. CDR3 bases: TGTGCCAGCAGCCACGGACAGTTTGGCCACGAGCAGTACTTC.

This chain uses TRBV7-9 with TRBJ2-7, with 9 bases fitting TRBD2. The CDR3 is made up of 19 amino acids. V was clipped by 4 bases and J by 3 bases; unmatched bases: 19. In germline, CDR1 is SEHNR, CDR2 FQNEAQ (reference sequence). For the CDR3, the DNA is TGTGCCAGCAGCTCCGACGGGGTAAGGCGGGAGGGCGGTGGCTACGAGCAGTACTTC. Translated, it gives CASSSDGVRREGGGYEQYF.

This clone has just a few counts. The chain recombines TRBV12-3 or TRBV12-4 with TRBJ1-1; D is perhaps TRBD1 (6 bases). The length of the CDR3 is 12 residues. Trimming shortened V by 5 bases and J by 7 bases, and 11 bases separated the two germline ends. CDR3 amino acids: CASSTTGFEAFF. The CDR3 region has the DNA TGTGCCAGCAGTACGACAGGTTTTGAAGCTTTCTTT.

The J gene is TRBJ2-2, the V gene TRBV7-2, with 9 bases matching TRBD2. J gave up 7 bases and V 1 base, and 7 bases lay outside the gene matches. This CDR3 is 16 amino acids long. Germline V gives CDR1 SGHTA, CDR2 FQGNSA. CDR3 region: CASSLVAGGPNGELFF. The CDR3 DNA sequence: TGTGCCAGCAGCTTAGTTGCGGGAGGGCCAAACGGGGAGCTGTTTTTT.

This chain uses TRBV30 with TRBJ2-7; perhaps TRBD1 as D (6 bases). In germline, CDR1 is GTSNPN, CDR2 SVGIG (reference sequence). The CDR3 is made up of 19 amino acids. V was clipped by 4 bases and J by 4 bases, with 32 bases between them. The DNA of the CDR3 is TGTGCCTGGACCTACCCTTTGTCGTGGGACACGGCCCTATCTTACGAGCAGTACTTC. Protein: CAWTYPLSWDTALSYEQYF.

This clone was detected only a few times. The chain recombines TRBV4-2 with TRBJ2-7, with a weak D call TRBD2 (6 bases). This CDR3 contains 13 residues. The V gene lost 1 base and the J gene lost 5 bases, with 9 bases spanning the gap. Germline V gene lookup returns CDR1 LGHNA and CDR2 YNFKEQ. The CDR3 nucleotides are TGTGCCAGCAGCCAAGTAGGAGGGGACGAGCAGTACTTC. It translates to CASSQVGGDEQYF.

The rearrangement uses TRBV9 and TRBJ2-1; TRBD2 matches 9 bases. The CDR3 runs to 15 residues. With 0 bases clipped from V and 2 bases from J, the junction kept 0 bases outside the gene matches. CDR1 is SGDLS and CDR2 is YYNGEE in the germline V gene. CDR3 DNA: TGTGCCAGCAGCGTAGCTAGCGGGACCTACAATGAGCAGTTCTTC. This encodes CASSVASGTYNEQFF.

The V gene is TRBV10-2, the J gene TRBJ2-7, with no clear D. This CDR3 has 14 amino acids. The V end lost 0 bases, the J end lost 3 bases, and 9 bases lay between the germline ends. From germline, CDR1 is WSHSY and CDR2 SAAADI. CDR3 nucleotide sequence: TGCGCCAGCAGTGAGTCCGGTAGAAACTACGAGCAGTACTTC. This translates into CASSESGRNYEQYF.

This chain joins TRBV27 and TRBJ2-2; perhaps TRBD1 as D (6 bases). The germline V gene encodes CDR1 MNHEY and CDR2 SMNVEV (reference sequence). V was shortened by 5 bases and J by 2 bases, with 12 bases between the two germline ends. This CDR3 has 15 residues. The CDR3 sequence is CASSQRGQNTGELFF. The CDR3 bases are TGTGCCAGCAGTCAGAGGGGACAAAACACCGGGGAGCTGTTTTTT.

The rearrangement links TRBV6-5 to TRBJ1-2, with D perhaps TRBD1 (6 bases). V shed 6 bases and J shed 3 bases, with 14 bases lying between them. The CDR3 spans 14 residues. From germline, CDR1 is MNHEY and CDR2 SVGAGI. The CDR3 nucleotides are TGTGCCAGCAGGGCACAGGGTAGACACTATGGCTACACCTTC. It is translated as CASRAQGRHYGYTF.

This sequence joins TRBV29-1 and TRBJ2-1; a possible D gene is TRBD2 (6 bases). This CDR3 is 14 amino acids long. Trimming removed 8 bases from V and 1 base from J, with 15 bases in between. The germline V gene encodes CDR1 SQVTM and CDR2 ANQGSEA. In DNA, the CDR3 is TGCAGCACCAGGACGGGAGTATCCTACAATGAGCAGTTCTTC. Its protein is CSTRTGVSYNEQFF.

The CDR3 is CASNLTGPRSQPQHF. The CDR3 DNA reads TGTGCCAGCAACCTGACAGGGCCTAGAAGTCAGCCCCAGCATTTT. V and J are TRBV6-5 and TRBJ1-5; 7 bases map to TRBD1. Germline trimming cut 7 bases from V and 6 bases from J; bases unmatched to any gene: 12. CDR3 size: 15 residues. Germline V lookup: CDR1 MNHEY, CDR2 SVGAGI.